The clone carrying this TCR beta chain was counted ten times or more. As yet, its antigen is unknown. The authors deemed Graves' hyperthyroidism stable absent ophthalmopathy progression within 18 months. This sample was taken from a study of T cells in Graves' hyperthyroidism and ophthalmopathy. Findings of the study overall: The model made its ophthalmopathy prediction, and onset followed a median about 6.8 months later.

Germline-derived CDR1 and CDR2 are GTSNPN and SVGIG (reference sequence). V dropped 0 bases and J dropped 0 bases, with 9 bases sitting between them. The CDR3 extends over 14 amino acids. RNA transcripts gave rise to amplified TCR beta CDR3 regions. A first-round RT-PCR of the TCR CDR3 used the HTBI primer set. Using its own MiXCR run on the multiplex PCR reads, TCRdb lists one record per CDR3 protein. The sample holds under 350,000 distinct CDR3 sequences, roughly 20% seen once. The source of this sequence is a woman aged 50 to 60 with Graves' hyperthyroidism. The sequenced material came from blood. The genes are TRBV30 and TRBJ2-7; D is uncertain. CDR3 sequence: CAWSVRDNSYEQYV. The CDR3 bases are TGTGCCTGGAGTGTACGTGACAACTCCTACGAGCAGTACGTC.